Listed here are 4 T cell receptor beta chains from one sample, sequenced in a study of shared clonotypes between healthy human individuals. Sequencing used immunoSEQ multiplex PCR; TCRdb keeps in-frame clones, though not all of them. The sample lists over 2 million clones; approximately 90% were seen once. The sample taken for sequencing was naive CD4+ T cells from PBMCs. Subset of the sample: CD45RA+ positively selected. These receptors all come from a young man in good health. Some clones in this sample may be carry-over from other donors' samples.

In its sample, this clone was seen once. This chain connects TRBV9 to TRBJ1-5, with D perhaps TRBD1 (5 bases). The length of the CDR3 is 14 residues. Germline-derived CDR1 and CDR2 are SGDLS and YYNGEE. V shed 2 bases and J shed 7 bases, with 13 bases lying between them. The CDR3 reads CASSVEGTGQPQHF. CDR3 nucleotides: TGTGCCAGCAGCGTGGAAGGGACGGGCCAGCCCCAGCATTTT.

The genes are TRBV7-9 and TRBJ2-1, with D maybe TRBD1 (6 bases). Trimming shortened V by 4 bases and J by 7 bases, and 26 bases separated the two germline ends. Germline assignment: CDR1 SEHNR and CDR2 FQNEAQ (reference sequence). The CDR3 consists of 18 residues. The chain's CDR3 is CASSSTGHPGRGANEQFF. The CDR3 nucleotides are TGTGCCAGCAGCTCTACAGGGCATCCCGGCCGGGGCGCGAATGAGCAGTTCTTC.

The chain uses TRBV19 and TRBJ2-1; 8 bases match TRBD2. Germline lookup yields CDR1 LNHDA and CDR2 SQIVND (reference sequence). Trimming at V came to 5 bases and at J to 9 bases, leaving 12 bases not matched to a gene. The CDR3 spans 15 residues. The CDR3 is CASSETGTRRSEQFF. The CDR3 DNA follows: TGTGCCAGTAGTGAGACCGGGACTAGGCGCAGTGAGCAGTTCTTC.

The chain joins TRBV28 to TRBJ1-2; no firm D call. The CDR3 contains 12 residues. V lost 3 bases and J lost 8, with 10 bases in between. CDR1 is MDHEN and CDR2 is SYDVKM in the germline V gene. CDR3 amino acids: CASSFFRSGYTF. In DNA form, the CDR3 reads TGTGCCAGCAGTTTCTTCCGGTCGGGCTACACCTTC.